These T cell receptor beta chains were read from a single sample in a study of blood T cell repertoires in COVID-19. Profiled with immunoSEQ multiplex PCR; TCRdb holds only in-frame clones, not every one. The table records roughly 130,000 clones, roughly four fifths of them present only once. Sequenced input: peripheral blood. Every receptor here comes from a woman at least 80 years old with acute or convalescent COVID-19. Each CDR3 is given with its conserved first and last residue. Each record gives: J gene, V gene, D gene, CDR3 protein. The D gene is left open where the match is weak.

j_gene: TRBJ2-5
v_gene: TRBV7-2
d_gene: -
CDR3aa: CASSSEETQYF

j_gene: TRBJ1-2
v_gene: TRBV10-3
d_gene: TRBD1
CDR3aa: CAITAGQGHYGYTF

j_gene: TRBJ1-1
v_gene: TRBV5-1
d_gene: TRBD1
CDR3aa: CASSLVVGTGKMNTEAFF

j_gene: TRBJ2-7
v_gene: TRBV5-1
d_gene: TRBD1
CDR3aa: CASSFMDREPEQYF

j_gene: TRBJ2-3
v_gene: TRBV5-4
d_gene: -
CDR3aa: CAMGPTHRTDTQYF

j_gene: TRBJ1-2
v_gene: TRBV12-3/TRBV12-4
d_gene: -
CDR3aa: CASSSQQGFGYTF

j_gene: TRBJ1-5
v_gene: TRBV19
d_gene: -
CDR3aa: CASSTLGRQGKGNQPQHF

j_gene: TRBJ1-3
v_gene: TRBV21-1
d_gene: -
CDR3aa: CASSRRDRGPAGNTIYF

j_gene: TRBJ1-1
v_gene: TRBV29-1
d_gene: -
CDR3aa: CSVQKTANTEAFF

j_gene: TRBJ1-1
v_gene: TRBV18
d_gene: TRBD1
CDR3aa: CASSPTGQGARGTEAFF

j_gene: TRBJ2-1
v_gene: TRBV9
d_gene: TRBD2
CDR3aa: CASSVLSGGVNEQFF

j_gene: TRBJ1-5
v_gene: TRBV6-2/TRBV6-3
d_gene: -
CDR3aa: CASSYPTGGSNQPQHF

j_gene: TRBJ1-1
v_gene: TRBV7-3
d_gene: TRBD1
CDR3aa: CASRQTSGGQGTMNTEAFF

j_gene: TRBJ1-1
v_gene: TRBV6-5
d_gene: -
CDR3aa: CASSYSKTGGNTEAFF

j_gene: TRBJ2-5
v_gene: TRBV9
d_gene: -
CDR3aa: CASSVVPYETQYF

j_gene: TRBJ1-5
v_gene: TRBV3-1/TRBV3-2
d_gene: -
CDR3aa: CASSQGWGQGNQPQHF

j_gene: TRBJ1-4
v_gene: TRBV6-2/TRBV6-3
d_gene: -
CDR3aa: CASSRRGATNEKLFF

j_gene: TRBJ2-7
v_gene: TRBV5-6
d_gene: -
CDR3aa: CASSLSPSEQYF

j_gene: TRBJ2-7
v_gene: TRBV11-3
d_gene: -
CDR3aa: CASSLNGYEQYF

j_gene: TRBJ1-5
v_gene: TRBV2
d_gene: TRBD1
CDR3aa: CASSADREGQPQHF

j_gene: TRBJ1-5
v_gene: TRBV4-1
d_gene: -
CDR3aa: CASSRTRDFNQPQHF

j_gene: TRBJ2-2
v_gene: TRBV13
d_gene: -
CDR3aa: CASSRTGFRIGELFF

j_gene: TRBJ1-2
v_gene: TRBV2
d_gene: -
CDR3aa: CASRDSYKEHGYTF

j_gene: TRBJ1-1
v_gene: TRBV7-2
d_gene: TRBD1
CDR3aa: CASSFTGESTEAFF

j_gene: TRBJ1-2
v_gene: TRBV6-1
d_gene: -
CDR3aa: CASSEATMGYGYTF

j_gene: TRBJ2-7
v_gene: TRBV2
d_gene: TRBD1
CDR3aa: CASSGGQGLEQYF

j_gene: TRBJ1-5
v_gene: TRBV19
d_gene: -
CDR3aa: CAAAGDRNQPQHF

j_gene: TRBJ1-2
v_gene: TRBV25-1
d_gene: -
CDR3aa: CASSEYITGKVDGYTF

j_gene: TRBJ1-2
v_gene: TRBV3-1/TRBV3-2
d_gene: -
CDR3aa: CASSHAILVAGAYRYGYTF

j_gene: TRBJ1-1
v_gene: TRBV5-6
d_gene: -
CDR3aa: CASSYRQDNTEAFF

j_gene: TRBJ1-2
v_gene: TRBV19
d_gene: TRBD1
CDR3aa: CASSLQQGVGTF

j_gene: TRBJ1-2
v_gene: TRBV11-2
d_gene: -
CDR3aa: CASSLIFGYTF

j_gene: TRBJ2-3
v_gene: TRBV5-6
d_gene: TRBD2
CDR3aa: CASSSFSGGLTDTQYF

j_gene: TRBJ2-2
v_gene: TRBV30
d_gene: -
CDR3aa: CAWSARGTGELFF

j_gene: TRBJ1-1
v_gene: TRBV27
d_gene: -
CDR3aa: CASSQGGTSDTEAFF

j_gene: TRBJ2-1
v_gene: TRBV7-3
d_gene: -
CDR3aa: CASSWDFYNEQFF

j_gene: TRBJ2-1
v_gene: TRBV19
d_gene: TRBD2
CDR3aa: CASSPGGVYNEQFF

j_gene: TRBJ2-1
v_gene: TRBV5-5
d_gene: -
CDR3aa: CASSLRGGSYNEQFF

j_gene: TRBJ1-6
v_gene: TRBV9
d_gene: -
CDR3aa: CASSAQRGTLNSPLHF

j_gene: TRBJ2-3
v_gene: TRBV19
d_gene: -
CDR3aa: CASSTRLTDTQYF

j_gene: TRBJ2-7
v_gene: TRBV2
d_gene: TRBD1
CDR3aa: CASSKGQGSDEQYF

j_gene: TRBJ2-5
v_gene: TRBV25-1
d_gene: TRBD1
CDR3aa: CASSEFGIQGQETQYF

j_gene: TRBJ1-1
v_gene: TRBV20-1
d_gene: -
CDR3aa: CSASGVARNTEAFF

j_gene: TRBJ1-2
v_gene: TRBV10-3
d_gene: -
CDR3aa: CAIIQENYGYTF

j_gene: TRBJ1-3
v_gene: TRBV11-2
d_gene: -
CDR3aa: CASSSVNTIYF

j_gene: TRBJ2-7
v_gene: TRBV11-3
d_gene: TRBD1
CDR3aa: CASSPSRDREDEQYF

j_gene: TRBJ1-5
v_gene: TRBV29-1
d_gene: TRBD1
CDR3aa: CSASGTGGGGNQPQHF

j_gene: TRBJ1-6
v_gene: TRBV24-1
d_gene: -
CDR3aa: CATSDLARTNSPLHF

j_gene: TRBJ1-3
v_gene: TRBV5-6
d_gene: -
CDR3aa: CASSLVTGNTIYF

j_gene: TRBJ2-7
v_gene: TRBV3-1/TRBV3-2
d_gene: -
CDR3aa: CASSRKGVAYEQYF

j_gene: TRBJ1-4
v_gene: TRBV20-1
d_gene: -
CDR3aa: CSASVGGSNEKLFF

j_gene: TRBJ2-3
v_gene: TRBV10-2
d_gene: TRBD2
CDR3aa: CAVFGGDHTDTQYF

j_gene: TRBJ1-2
v_gene: TRBV3-1/TRBV3-2
d_gene: -
CDR3aa: CASSQATDYGYTF

j_gene: TRBJ1-4
v_gene: TRBV7-2
d_gene: -
CDR3aa: CASSSSLVGGNNEKLFF

j_gene: TRBJ1-1
v_gene: TRBV11-3
d_gene: -
CDR3aa: CASSSGYVRDTEAFF

j_gene: TRBJ1-3
v_gene: TRBV12-3/TRBV12-4
d_gene: TRBD1
CDR3aa: CASSGTDGNTIYF

j_gene: TRBJ2-6
v_gene: TRBV6-5
d_gene: -
CDR3aa: CASSYGNRANVLTF

j_gene: TRBJ2-6
v_gene: TRBV6-5
d_gene: -
CDR3aa: CASSLTGSGANVLTF

j_gene: TRBJ2-1
v_gene: TRBV7-2
d_gene: -
CDR3aa: CASSPRAGRYNEQFF

j_gene: TRBJ1-1
v_gene: TRBV5-1
d_gene: TRBD1
CDR3aa: CASSSDRGGMNTEAFF